The rows below give T cell receptor beta chains drawn from one sample of a study of Ad26.COV2.S vaccination and SARS-CoV-2 variants. Clones were sequenced by immunoSEQ multiplex PCR, and TCRdb holds only the in-frame ones, with some missing. The sample contains over 110,000 clones, more than 80% of which appear only once. The sample was peripheral blood, taken after recovery from COVID-19. The receptors come from a human donor who had recovered from COVID-19. Both conserved end residues are part of each CDR3. The order of the fields is D gene, J gene, V gene, clone size, CDR3 protein, CDR3 DNA. D genes are given only for firm matches. Size values are once, few and many counts, or a class for expanded clones, and some rows have none.

-	TRBJ1-2	TRBV12-5	-	CASGLVDTQRGYTF	TGTGCTAGTGGTTTGGTCGACACTCAGAGGGGCTACACCTTC
-	TRBJ1-1	TRBV13	-	CASSFEGARNTEAFF	TGTGCCAGCAGCTTCGAAGGGGCTAGGAACACTGAAGCTTTCTTT
-	TRBJ1-2	TRBV28	-	CASSLGPPGYTF	TGTGCCAGCAGTTTAGGGCCACCTGGCTACACCTTC
-	TRBJ1-1	TRBV11-2	-	CASSLEWVEGTEAFF	TGTGCCAGCAGCTTAGAATGGGTGGAGGGCACTGAAGCTTTCTTT
-	TRBJ1-1	TRBV4-1	-	CASSLQGGTEAFF	TGCGCCAGCAGCTTACAGGGAGGCACTGAAGCTTTCTTT
-	TRBJ1-1	TRBV7-9	-	CASSSQYGGQAFF	TGTGCCAGCAGCTCACAGTACGGGGGCCAAGCTTTCTTT
-	TRBJ1-2	TRBV30	once	CAWSLKGRYYGYTF	TGTGCCTGGAGTTTGAAGGGGAGGTACTATGGCTACACCTTC
-	TRBJ1-3	TRBV7-2	-	CASSLFTESGNTIYF	TGTGCCAGCAGCCTCTTCACAGAGTCTGGAAACACCATATATTTT
-	TRBJ1-1	TRBV28	-	CASSSSDPGTEAFF	TGTGCCAGCAGTTCCTCGGACCCCGGGACTGAAGCTTTCTTT
-	TRBJ2-1	TRBV7-6	-	CASSPLPLGRSGWNEQFF	TGTGCCAGCAGCCCTCTGCCCCTGGGACGGAGTGGGTGGAATGAGCAGTTCTTC
-	TRBJ1-1	TRBV29-1	-	CSVAIYTEAFF	TGCAGCGTAGCCATTTACACTGAAGCTTTCTTT
-	TRBJ2-1	TRBV24-1	few	CATSGEGGEREQFF	TGTGCCACCAGTGGGGAGGGGGGAGAGCGGGAGCAGTTCTTC
TRBD1	TRBJ1-1	TRBV4-3	-	CASSRHRGLINTEAFF	TGCGCCAGCAGCCGCCACAGGGGGCTAATCAACACTGAAGCTTTCTTT
-	TRBJ2-7	TRBV7-8	-	CASSLPETYEQYF	TGTGCCAGCAGCTTACCAGAGACCTACGAGCAGTACTTC
TRBD2	TRBJ2-5	TRBV7-2	-	CASSLDGGAVQTQYF	TGTGCCAGCAGCTTAGACGGGGGGGCCGTACAGACCCAGTACTTC
TRBD1	TRBJ1-4	TRBV24-1	-	CATSDPGGAGEKLFF	TGTGCCACCAGTGACCCAGGGGGCGCGGGTGAAAAACTGTTTTTT
-	TRBJ1-3	TRBV11-2	-	CASSLNQPSGNTIYF	TGTGCCAGCAGCTTAAATCAACCCTCTGGAAACACCATATATTTT
-	TRBJ2-7	TRBV18	few	CASSPPSQRPGEQYF	TGTGCCAGCTCACCCCCAAGCCAACGGCCGGGCGAGCAGTACTTC
-	TRBJ1-2	TRBV11-2	-	CASSSTGIRYGYTF	TGTGCCAGCAGCTCTACAGGGATCCGTTATGGCTACACCTTC
-	TRBJ2-2	TRBV4-3	-	CASSQDVEFPVGELFF	TGCGCCAGCAGCCAAGATGTCGAGTTTCCGGTCGGGGAGCTGTTTTTT
-	TRBJ2-7	TRBV11-3	-	CASSWAGAEQYF	TGTGCCAGCAGCTGGGCTGGTGCCGAGCAGTACTTC
-	TRBJ1-1	TRBV6-6	-	CASSPDTWNTEAFF	TGTGCCAGCAGCCCCGACACCTGGAACACTGAAGCTTTCTTT
-	TRBJ2-1	TRBV4-1	-	CASSHSFGEQFF	TGCGCCAGCAGCCATTCGTTCGGTGAGCAGTTCTTC
TRBD1	TRBJ1-1	TRBV7-2	-	CASSLETGVNTEAFF	TGTGCCAGCAGCCTTGAGACAGGGGTGAACACTGAAGCTTTCTTT
-	TRBJ2-1	TRBV27	few	CASSNPGLLSYNEQFF	TGTGCCAGCAGTAACCCGGGACTCCTTTCCTACAATGAGCAGTTCTTC
-	TRBJ2-3	TRBV5-1	once	CASSLSGGTDTQYF	TGCGCCAGCAGCTTATCGGGGGGCACAGATACGCAGTATTTT
TRBD1	TRBJ1-4	TRBV30	-	CAWSDLTGENEKLFF	TGTGCCTGGAGTGATCTGACAGGGGAAAATGAAAAACTGTTTTTT
TRBD1	TRBJ2-7	TRBV28	-	CASSPPGQGSYEQYF	TGTGCCAGCAGTCCTCCGGGACAGGGCTCCTACGAGCAGTACTTC
-	TRBJ1-4	TRBV7-2	-	CASSSGRTLNEKLFF	TGTGCCAGCAGCTCCGGAAGGACACTAAATGAAAAACTGTTTTTT
-	TRBJ2-7	TRBV5-4	-	CASSFLSGGPYEQYF	TGTGCCAGCAGCTTTCTTTCCGGCGGACCCTACGAGCAGTACTTC
-	TRBJ1-2	TRBV7-2	-	CASSLGTSNYGYTF	TGTGCCAGCAGCTTGGGGACATCTAACTATGGCTACACCTTC
-	TRBJ2-3	TRBV5-1	-	CASSAGSQLNTDTQYF	TGCGCCAGCAGCGCAGGGTCTCAACTCAACACAGATACGCAGTATTTT
-	TRBJ2-1	TRBV7-2	-	CASSLNWLEQFF	TGTGCCAGCAGCTTAAACTGGCTTGAGCAGTTCTTC
TRBD2	TRBJ2-1	TRBV7-2	-	CASRPFWTSGGAGEQFF	TGTGCCAGCAGACCATTCTGGACTAGCGGGGGGGCCGGTGAGCAGTTCTTC
TRBD1	TRBJ2-3	TRBV24-1	-	CATSDPGQGIWAQYF	TGTGCCACCAGTGACCCCGGACAGGGCATATGGGCGCAGTATTTT
-	TRBJ1-1	TRBV29-1	-	CSVKAGNTEAFF	TGCAGCGTGAAAGCTGGGAACACTGAAGCTTTCTTT
TRBD1	TRBJ2-7	TRBV7-9	-	CASSLPGQGIREQYF	TGTGCCAGCAGCTTACCGGGACAGGGGATACGGGAGCAGTACTTC
-	TRBJ2-2	TRBV2	once	CASAADKGRGELFF	TGTGCCAGCGCCGCCGACAAGGGGCGCGGGGAGCTGTTTTTT
-	TRBJ1-1	TRBV9	-	CASSEGRKNTEAFF	TGTGCCAGCAGCGAAGGACGGAAGAACACTGAAGCTTTCTTT
TRBD1	TRBJ2-2	TRBV19	-	CASSPTGAFNTGELFF	TGTGCCAGTAGTCCAACAGGGGCCTTCAACACCGGGGAGCTGTTTTTT